The text below deals with one TCR beta chain. This specimen comes from a study of T cell changes during pregnancy in multiple sclerosis. After removal of 7 bases from V and 10 bases from J, the junction contained 15 bases not matched to a gene. This CDR3 is 14 amino acids long. Germline V CDR1 and CDR2: MDHEN, SYDVKM. Method: immunoSEQ multiplex PCR; TCRdb's copy keeps in-frame clones and lacks some. Found here are approximately 59,000 clones, around nine tenths of them singletons; the top ten hold approximately 1.5%. Specimen: peripheral blood, collected in the third trimester of pregnancy. This chain joins TRBV28 and TRBJ1-2; 7 positions match TRBD1. This clonotype was sampled from a female donor in good health, enrolled as a control in a pregnancy study. CDR3 residues: CASNEGQQKATYTF. CDR3 in DNA: TGTGCCAGCAACGAGGGACAGCAAAAAGCTACCTACACCTTC.